The 28 T cell receptor beta chains listed next were all sequenced from one sample in a study of identical twins. TCRdb reanalysed the 5' RACE reads using MiXCR and keeps one entry per CDR3 protein. The sample shows about 100,000 distinct CDR3 sequences, under 7% of them seen only once. The sample comprised memory T cells sorted from blood. The receptors were sampled from a woman aged 45 to 65 in good health.

This chain joins TRBV7-6 and TRBJ2-5, with D possibly matching TRBD2 (6 bases). This CDR3 has 14 amino acids. Trimming left V 1 base short and J 2 bases short, with 8 bases between. Germline-derived CDR1 and CDR2 are SGHVS and FNYEAQ. CDR3 in DNA: TGTGCCAGCAGCTTAGATGGGGGGCAAGAGACCCAGTACTTC. Translation gives CASSLDGGQETQYF.

This clonotype occurred many times. This sequence joins TRBV29-1 and TRBJ2-5; TRBD1 is a possible D gene (6 bases). Germline V gene data show CDR1 as SQVTM and CDR2 as ANQGSEA. The CDR3 is made up of 12 amino acids. V lost 5 bases and J lost 1, with 8 bases in between. The CDR3 reads CSVYRVQETQYF. Here the CDR3 DNA reads TGCAGCGTTTACAGGGTCCAAGAGACCCAGTACTTC.

At least ten counts were recorded for this clonotype. This chain connects TRBV12-3 or TRBV12-4 to TRBJ2-5; D gene uncertain. CDR3 length: 12 amino acids. The germline V and J ends were trimmed by 3 bases and 4 bases, with 6 bases remaining between them. CDR3 nucleotides: TGTGCCAGCAGTTTTCGTGGAGAGACCCAGTACTTC. Its protein is CASSFRGETQYF.

In this sample, this clonotype turned up a few times. The rearrangement joins TRBV15 to TRBJ2-7; no reliable D call. With 0 bases removed from V and 5 bases from J, the gap between germline ends came to 8 bases. This CDR3 spans 13 amino acids. Per germline, CDR1 LNHNV and CDR2 YYDKDF (reference sequence). CDR3 DNA sequence: TGTGCCACCAGCAGAGATCGGAGCCACGAGCAGTACGTC. Translated, it gives CATSRDRSHEQYV.

This clonotype was seen at least ten times. The chain uses TRBV7-2 and TRBJ1-1, with unresolved D. The CDR3 runs 15 residues. Trimming removed 5 bases at V and 5 bases at J, with 18 bases between. CDR1 is SGHTA, CDR2 FQGNSA, per germline. The CDR3 is CASSPRIRSQTEAFF. Written as DNA, the CDR3 is TGTGCCAGCAGCCCGAGAATAAGGAGTCAAACTGAAGCTTTCTTT.

This clonotype was detected once. V and J are TRBV15 and TRBJ2-5; D may correspond to TRBD1 or TRBD2 (5 bases each). Germline V lookup: CDR1 LNHNV, CDR2 YYDKDF (reference sequence). The germline V and J ends were trimmed by 5 bases and 5 bases, with 15 bases remaining between them. The CDR3 sequence is 14 residues long. CDR3 in amino acids: CATSLGTPPETQYF. DNA for the CDR3: TGTGCCACCAGCCTCGGGACCCCACCTGAGACCCAGTACTTC.

There are a few counts of this clonotype. The chain couples TRBV5-4 to TRBJ2-1; D call uncertain. CDR1 and CDR2 from the germline V gene are SGHNT and YYREEE (reference sequence). Trimming took 4 bases from V and 5 from J, leaving 16 bases between them. This CDR3 is 15 amino acids long. This CDR3 is CASSQAGLQDNEQFF. The CDR3 DNA is TGTGCCAGCAGCCAGGCCGGGTTGCAGGACAATGAGCAGTTCTTC.

In this sample, this clonotype turned up many times. This chain uses TRBV24-1 with TRBJ2-1; 8 nucleotides align to TRBD2. The CDR3 totals 17 residues. V shed 5 bases and J 6 bases; nucleotides not matched to a gene: 14. Germline V gene lookup returns CDR1 KGHDR and CDR2 SFDVKD. CDR3: CATSGSWGSGISNEQFF. The CDR3 DNA follows: TGTGCCACCAGTGGAAGCTGGGGTAGCGGGATCTCCAATGAGCAGTTCTTC.

Many counts were recorded for this clonotype. The J gene is TRBJ2-5, the V gene TRBV5-1; a weak D match, TRBD1 (6 bases). From germline, CDR1 is SGHRS and CDR2 YFSETQ. The CDR3 consists of 14 residues. The V and J ends lost 2 bases and 3 bases respectively, with 11 bases between them. The CDR3 loop reads CASSFWDTKETQYF. The CDR3 nucleotides read TGCGCCAGCAGCTTTTGGGACACTAAAGAGACCCAGTACTTC.

This clonotype was recorded at least ten times. This chain uses TRBV3-1 with TRBJ2-3; D not certain. Between the trimmed V and J ends, which lost 0 bases and 5 bases, there was a span of 6 bases. CDR3 length: 13 residues. The germline V gene encodes CDR1 LGHDT and CDR2 YNNKEL (reference sequence). The CDR3 spells CASSQDIGDTQYF. CDR3 nucleotides: TGTGCCAGCAGCCAAGATATCGGAGATACGCAGTATTTT.

This clonotype was seen many times. The gene calls are TRBV7-9 and TRBJ2-2; D is undetermined. This CDR3 contains 15 residues. Germline V gene data show CDR1 as SEHNR and CDR2 as FQNEAQ (reference sequence). Deletions cut 5 bases from V and 6 bases from J, with 16 bases between. CDR3 loop: CASSAISRRAGELFF. Here the CDR3 DNA reads TGTGCCAGCAGCGCCATCTCTAGGCGCGCCGGGGAGCTGTTTTTT.

This chain links TRBV7-6 with TRBJ2-2; D not resolved. CDR1 is SGHVS and CDR2 is FNYEAQ in the germline V gene. The CDR3 extends over 15 amino acids. Trimming left V 1 base short and J 6 bases short, with 12 bases between. The CDR3 bases are TGTGCCAGCAGCTTAGTGACGGGCACGTCCGGGGAGCTGTTTTTT. Its protein is CASSLVTGTSGELFF.

V and J are TRBV15 and TRBJ2-3; possibly TRBD2 for D (6 bases). CDR1 and CDR2 (germline): LNHNV, YYDKDF (reference sequence). This CDR3 has 16 amino acids. Trimming pared 0 bases from V and 0 bases from J, leaving 10 bases between. CDR3 in amino acids: CATSRDSGGSTDTQYF. The DNA of the CDR3 is TGTGCCACCAGCAGAGATTCCGGAGGGAGCACAGATACGCAGTATTTT.

At least ten counts were recorded for this clonotype. The chain links TRBV5-1 to TRBJ2-3; TRBD2 might be the D (6 bases). The V end was cut by 6 bases, the J end by 5 bases, with 19 bases between. This CDR3 is built from 15 residues. Germline-derived CDR1 and CDR2 are SGHRS and YFSETQ. The CDR3 protein is CASTPRGPEGDTQYF. CDR3 in DNA: TGCGCCAGCACCCCCCGAGGGCCGGAGGGAGATACGCAGTATTTT.

The table lists this clonotype with many counts. The chain combines TRBV21-1 with TRBJ1-1; the D call in the table, TRBD1, was not verified against the DNA. TRBV21-1 is designated a pseudogene. CDR3 length: 13 residues. In DNA form, the CDR3 reads TGTGCCAGCAGCCCCCAAGGGGGGACTGAAGCTTTCTTT. Its protein is CASSPQGGTEAFF.

This chain uses TRBV27 with TRBJ2-3, with D possibly being TRBD2 (5 bases). Trimming stripped 6 bases from V and 2 bases from J, with 18 bases between. The CDR3 loop spans 16 amino acids. CDR1 and CDR2 from the germline V gene are MNHEY and SMNVEV (reference sequence). CDR3 sequence (DNA): TGTGCCAGCAGCCTAAGCCGGGGTGCCAACACAGATACGCAGTATTTT. It codes for CASSLSRGANTDTQYF.

The rearrangement joins TRBV14 to TRBJ1-2; D may be TRBD1 (5 bases). Germline CDR1 reads SGHDN; CDR2 reads FVKESK. The V gene lost 4 bases and the J gene lost 4 bases, with 13 bases spanning the gap. This CDR3 contains 14 residues. The CDR3 protein is CASSPGTGLYGYTF. CDR3 DNA: TGTGCCAGCAGCCCAGGCACAGGACTCTATGGCTACACCTTC.

This clonotype appeared many times. The V gene is TRBV27, the J gene TRBJ2-2; TRBD2 aligns across 8 bases. In germline, CDR1 is MNHEY, CDR2 SMNVEV (reference sequence). The CDR3 covers 15 residues. The junction had 8 bases not matched to a gene; V was cut back by 5 bases and J by 6 bases. This CDR3 reads CASSLRAGVAGELFF. Written as DNA, the CDR3 is TGTGCCAGCAGTCTTCGAGCGGGAGTGGCCGGGGAGCTGTTTTTT.

This clonotype has more than one count but fewer than ten. This sequence joins TRBV6-1 and TRBJ1-5; D remains ambiguous. The CDR3 spans 14 residues. Trimming removed 6 bases at V and 1 base at J, with 10 bases between. Germline V CDR1 and CDR2: MNHNS, SASEGT. CDR3: CASSRSGSNQPQHF. CDR3 in DNA: TGTGCCAGCAGCCGAAGCGGGAGCAATCAGCCCCAGCATTTT.

This clonotype was recorded a few times. The rearrangement links TRBV7-2 to TRBJ2-7; 9 positions match TRBD2. This CDR3 is 15 amino acids long. CDR1 is SGHTA, CDR2 FQGNSA, per germline. V dropped 0 bases and J dropped 0; count of bases not matched to a gene: 0. The CDR3 loop reads CASSLASGSSYEQYF. CDR3 in DNA: TGTGCCAGCAGCTTAGCTAGCGGGAGCTCCTACGAGCAGTACTTC.

This clonotype was picked up many times. V gene TRBV4-2 combines with J gene TRBJ2-2; unclear D gene. Germline CDR1 reads LGHNA; CDR2 reads YNFKEQ. This CDR3 contains 19 residues. V lost 1 base and J 8 bases, leaving 26 bases between the germline ends. This CDR3 is CASSQGPLRVGGEKGELFF. In nucleotides, the CDR3 is TGTGCCAGCAGCCAAGGACCTCTAAGGGTTGGCGGAGAGAAGGGGGAGCTGTTTTTT.

The sample holds many counts of this clonotype. The chain uses TRBV27 and TRBJ2-7; no clear D. This CDR3 region has 12 residues. Trimming cost V 7 bases and J 0 bases, with 7 bases left between them. Germline-derived CDR1 and CDR2 are MNHEY and SMNVEV (reference sequence). For the CDR3, the DNA is TGTGCCAGCAAAGCAGGCTCCTACGAGCAGTACTTC. Protein sequence: CASKAGSYEQYF.

This clonotype was detected many times. The chain carries TRBV20-1 and TRBJ1-5, with D possibly TRBD1 on 5 matching bases. Trimming shortened V by 3 bases and J by 4 bases, and 10 bases separated the two germline ends. Germline V CDR1 and CDR2: DFQATT, SNEGSKA (reference sequence). CDR3 size: 13 residues. The CDR3 here is CSASDRPNQPQHF. CDR3 coding DNA: TGCAGTGCTAGCGACAGACCAAATCAGCCCCAGCATTTT.

The sample holds many counts of this clonotype. This sequence joins TRBV29-1 and TRBJ2-1; D gene unclear. Germline V gene sequence: CDR1 SQVTM, CDR2 ANQGSEA. The CDR3 is 14 residues long. Between the trimmed V and J ends, which lost 4 bases and 2 bases, there was a span of 12 bases. CDR3: CSVGLGRTYNEQFF. CDR3 coding DNA: TGCAGCGTTGGGCTGGGTCGTACCTACAATGAGCAGTTCTTC.

This clonotype has at least ten counts. The CDR3 is CASTGEGRDEQFF. CDR3 bases: TGCGCCAGCACAGGAGAGGGGAGGGATGAGCAGTTCTTC. This sequence joins TRBV5-1 and TRBJ2-1; 7 bases map to TRBD2. This CDR3 is built from 13 residues. V was pared by 6 bases and J by 8 bases, with 8 bases of the junction left unmatched. Germline V gives CDR1 SGHRS, CDR2 YFSETQ.

In this sample, this clonotype turned up a few times. The gene calls are TRBV13 and TRBJ1-5; D uncertain. V was cut by 5 bases and J by 9 bases, with 11 bases left in between. Germline assignment: CDR1 PRHDT and CDR2 FYEKMQ (reference sequence). This CDR3 comprises 12 residues. CDR3: CASSQPEGPQHF. CDR3 coding DNA: TGTGCCAGCAGCCAACCCGAGGGGCCCCAGCATTTT.

The chain combines TRBV19 with TRBJ2-3; perhaps TRBD2 as D (6 bases). The CDR3 length is 21 residues. CDR1 and CDR2 from the germline V gene are LNHDA and SQIVND (reference sequence). The ends were cut back, 0 bases at V and 0 bases at J, with 25 bases in the middle. CDR3 sequence: CASSIDVLAPLNKTSTDTQYF. CDR3 nucleotide sequence: TGTGCCAGTAGTATAGATGTACTAGCCCCACTCAACAAAACTAGCACAGATACGCAGTATTTT.

In its sample, this clonotype was seen many times. The J gene is TRBJ2-1, the V gene TRBV4-1; D remains unclear. Germline CDR1 is MGHRA and CDR2 is YSYEKL. The V gene lost 2 bases and the J gene lost 3 bases, with 8 bases spanning the gap. CDR3 length: 14 amino acids. This chain's CDR3 is CASSQLLRYNEQFF. The CDR3 DNA is TGCGCCAGCAGCCAACTCCTCCGCTACAATGAGCAGTTCTTC.